Shown below are 18 T cell receptor beta chains from a single sample sequenced in a study of CD8 T cells in Susac syndrome. An input of about 0.45 to 1 ug of RNA was subjected to reverse transcription using random hexamers. TCRdb independently ran MiXCR on the immunoSEQ multiplex PCR reads; one entry per CDR3 protein. The sample holds roughly 86,000 distinct CDR3 sequences; 95% to 96% are singletons and the top ten take roughly 0.68%. Specimen: CD8+ T cells from PBMCs. Receptors originate from a human donor with Susac syndrome.

DNA of the CDR3: TGCAGTGCTAGAGCGCCAGCGGGGGCCTACGAGCAGTACTTC. Translating gives CSARAPAGAYEQYF. This rearrangement joins TRBV20-1 to TRBJ2-7, with 8 bases lining up with TRBD2. The length of the CDR3 is 14 residues. V lost 1 base to trimming and J lost 2 bases; unmatched junction nucleotides: 4. Per germline, CDR1 DFQATT and CDR2 SNEGSKA (reference sequence).

CDR3 residues: CSAFWVNTEAFF. The CDR3 nucleotides are TGCAGTGCCTTCTGGGTGAACACTGAAGCTTTCTTT. J is TRBJ1-1 and V is TRBV20-1; D is unresolved. The CDR3 loop spans 12 amino acids. Trimming took off 6 bases at V and 0 bases at J, with 8 bases between the two ends. CDR1 DFQATT and CDR2 SNEGSKA come from the germline V gene (reference sequence).

The chain carries TRBV5-1 and TRBJ2-2; D perhaps matches TRBD2 (5 bases). CDR1 is SGHRS and CDR2 is YFSETQ in the germline V gene. Trimming took off 6 bases at V and 4 bases at J, with 13 bases between the two ends. The CDR3 extends over 14 amino acids. CDR3 in amino acids: CASTESRGTGELFF. The CDR3 bases are TGCGCCAGCACCGAATCCCGGGGCACCGGGGAGCTGTTTTTT.

The chain has TRBV20-1 and TRBJ1-1; D is ambiguous. CDR1 and CDR2 from the germline V gene are DFQATT and SNEGSKA (reference sequence). Trimming removed 4 bases at V and 0 bases at J, with 6 bases between. CDR3 length: 12 amino acids. CDR3 region: CSANAVNTEAFF. The CDR3 region has the DNA TGCAGTGCTAATGCAGTGAACACTGAAGCTTTCTTT.

The chain carries TRBV6-6 and TRBJ2-7, with D uncertain. The V end was cut by 2 bases, the J end by 2 bases, with 13 bases between. The CDR3 has 15 residues. The germline CDR1 and CDR2 sequences are MNHNY and SVGAGI (reference sequence). This chain's CDR3 is CASSYVPGGPYEQYF. The CDR3 DNA is TGTGCCAGCAGTTACGTGCCGGGTGGACCCTACGAGCAGTACTTC.

This clonotype was recorded only once. The chain joins TRBV27 to TRBJ1-1; a weak D match, TRBD1 (5 bases). The V gene's germline CDR1 is MNHEY and CDR2 SMNVEV (reference sequence). V was shortened by 8 bases and J by 11 bases, with 21 bases between the two germline ends. This CDR3 is built from 13 residues. CDR3 nucleotides: TGTGCCAGCCAAGGACAAGCCCTAGCAGGCGCTTTCTTT. It encodes CASQGQALAGAFF.

This chain links TRBV3-1 with TRBJ2-3, with TRBD2 as a possible D gene (5 bases). The CDR3 contains 15 residues. Trimming took off 0 bases at V and 2 bases at J, with 9 bases between the two ends. Germline CDR1 is LGHDT and CDR2 is YNNKEL (reference sequence). This CDR3 is CASSQERGFTDTQYF. CDR3 in DNA: TGTGCCAGCAGCCAAGAAAGAGGGTTCACAGATACGCAGTATTTT.

V is TRBV4-3 and J is TRBJ1-2; no clear D gene. Deletions cut 1 base from V and 0 bases from J, with 9 bases between. CDR1 is LGHNA and CDR2 is YSLEER in the germline V gene. The length of the CDR3 is 15 residues. The CDR3, as DNA: TGCGCCAGCAGCCAAGGAACAGCAGCTAACTATGGCTACACCTTC. Translating it yields CASSQGTAANYGYTF.

The chain has TRBV6-2 or TRBV6-3 and TRBJ2-7; D perhaps matches TRBD1 (5 bases). V shed 5 bases and J shed 0 bases, with 11 bases lying between them. The CDR3 loop spans 14 amino acids. The V gene's germline CDR1 is MNHEY and CDR2 SVGEGT. The CDR3 spells CASSDTGFSYEQYF. The CDR3 DNA sequence: TGTGCCAGCAGTGATACAGGCTTCTCCTACGAGCAGTACTTC.

The V call is TRBV20-1, the J call TRBJ2-1, with D possibly called TRBD1 or TRBD2 (5 bases each). The V and J ends lost 3 bases and 3 bases respectively, with 15 bases between them. The CDR3 has 15 residues. CDR1 is DFQATT, CDR2 SNEGSKA, per germline (reference sequence). CDR3: CSASGTENHYNEQFF. The CDR3 region has the DNA TGCAGTGCTAGTGGGACGGAGAACCACTACAATGAGCAGTTCTTC.

This rearrangement joins TRBV30 to TRBJ1-1; D gene unclear. The germline V gene has CDR1 GTSNPN and CDR2 SVGIG (reference sequence). The length of the CDR3 is 10 residues. The V end lost 3 bases, the J end lost 7 bases, and 6 bases lay between the germline ends. The CDR3 DNA reads TGTGCCTGGAGGAGGGATGAAGCTTTCTTT. This encodes CAWRRDEAFF.

The genes are TRBV7-9 and TRBJ2-5; 7 bases map to TRBD2. Germline V CDR1 and CDR2: SEHNR, FQNEAQ (reference sequence). The CDR3 contains 14 residues. Trimming cost V 5 bases and J 5 bases; bases outside gene matches: 8. The CDR3 nucleotides are TGTGCCAGCAGCATAACCCTCGGGGGGGAGACCCAGTACTTC. It translates to CASSITLGGETQYF.

The rearrangement links TRBV10-3 to TRBJ2-2; D is uncertain. Germline V gene sequence: CDR1 ENHRY, CDR2 SYGVKD. The CDR3 covers 11 residues. V was clipped by 4 bases and J by 8 bases, with 5 bases between them. CDR3 sequence: CAISARGELFF. CDR3 nucleotide sequence: TGTGCCATCAGTGCAAGGGGGGAGCTGTTTTTT.

The chain couples TRBV30 to TRBJ1-2; 10 bases match TRBD1. Germline loops: CDR1 GTSNPN, CDR2 SVGIG (reference sequence). The CDR3 totals 15 residues. J lost 5 bases, V lost 5 bases, and 11 bases had no gene match. The DNA of the CDR3 is TGTGCCTGGGGGGAGACAGGGGGCGCGGGATATGGCTACACCTTC. This encodes CAWGETGGAGYGYTF.

The chain links TRBV3-1 to TRBJ2-7, with D unresolved. The V end lost 0 bases, the J end lost 6 bases, and 12 bases lay between the germline ends. The CDR3 totals 14 residues. CDR1 is LGHDT, CDR2 YNNKEL, per germline (reference sequence). The DNA for the CDR3 is TGTGCCAGCAGCCAAGAGGCCCCGACTGGCGAGCAGTACTTC. Its translation is CASSQEAPTGEQYF.

The rearrangement links TRBV5-1 to TRBJ2-5; D may be TRBD1 or TRBD2 (6 bases each). V was clipped by 0 bases and J by 4 bases, with 13 bases between them. Germline CDR1 and CDR2: SGHRS and YFSETQ. This CDR3 has 15 amino acids. The CDR3 DNA sequence: TGCGCCAGCAGCTTGGCCTCACAGGGAGGAGAGACCCAGTACTTC. This encodes CASSLASQGGETQYF.

This chain links TRBV30 with TRBJ2-7; D uncertain. The V and J ends lost 4 bases and 6 bases respectively, with 10 bases between them. Looked up from germline, CDR1 is GTSNPN and CDR2 is SVGIG (reference sequence). The CDR3 contains 11 residues. In DNA form, the CDR3 reads TGTGCCTGGAACAGACACGGCGAGCAGTACTTC. Protein product: CAWNRHGEQYF.

The chain uses TRBV5-4 and TRBJ2-2; tentatively, D is TRBD1 (5 bases). CDR1 and CDR2 (germline): SGHNT, YYREEE (reference sequence). Trimming took 2 bases from V and 2 from J, leaving 10 bases between them. The CDR3 sequence is 15 residues long. In nucleotides, the CDR3 is TGTGCCAGCAGCTTCAAAGACAGAAACACCGGGGAGCTGTTTTTT. Its translation is CASSFKDRNTGELFF. The full variable domain, in which reference TRBV5-4 and TRBJ2-2 provide the parts outside the CDR3, is ETGVTQSPTHLIKTRGQQVTLRCSSQSGHNTVSWYQQALGQGPQFIFQYYREEENGRGNFPPRFSGLQFPNYSSELNVNALELDDSALYLCASSFKDRNTGELFFGEGSRLTVL.